Listed below are T cell receptor beta chains from one sample, sequenced in a study of cytomegalovirus exposure and HLA in healthy donors. Method: immunoSEQ multiplex PCR; TCRdb's copy keeps in-frame clones and lacks some. The table includes 90,000 or so clones, roughly 70% detected once. The source material was PBMCs. The source is a woman aged 18-29 years in good health and CMV-seropositive. The CDR3 runs from the conserved cysteine through the conserved F or W. Each record gives: J gene, clone size, V gene, D gene, CDR3 DNA, CDR3 protein. A D gene is named only where the DNA matches it firmly. The size field is filled for only some rows; it gives once, few, many or a size class.

>TRBJ2-3|NA|TRBV7-2|TRBD2
TGTGCCAGCATCCCGCCGTTACTAGCGGGAGGGGATACGCAGTATTTT
CASIPPLLAGGDTQYF
>TRBJ2-7|NA|TRBV7-9|TRBD1
TGTGCCAGCATCGACGGGACAGGGGGCGTCACGTCCTACGAGCAGTACTTC
CASIDGTGGVTSYEQYF
>TRBJ2-2|NA|TRBV6-6|TRBD1
TGTGCCAGCAGTTTTCCCCCAGGGGGAGCTAACGGGGAGCTGTTTTTT
CASSFPPGGANGELFF
>TRBJ2-6|NA|TRBV28|NA
TGTGCCAGCAGTTTTGGTCGCAGGGAATCTGGGGCCAACGTCCTGACTTTC
CASSFGRRESGANVLTF
>TRBJ2-2|NA|TRBV7-3|NA
TGTGCCAGCAGCTTAAACCCCTCTATAAACACCGGGGAGCTGTTTTTT
CASSLNPSINTGELFF
>TRBJ2-7|few|TRBV9|TRBD1
TGTGCCAGCAGCGGAACCGGGACAGGAGACTACGAGCAGTACTTC
CASSGTGTGDYEQYF
>TRBJ2-3|NA|TRBV4-1|TRBD2
TGCGCCAGCAGCCAAGAGTGGGGGGCTAGCGGGGGCGCAGATACGCAGTATTTT
CASSQEWGASGGADTQYF
>TRBJ2-3|NA|TRBV9|TRBD1
TGTGCCAGCAGCGTCCTCGGGACAGGGGCCACAGATACGCAGTATTTT
CASSVLGTGATDTQYF
>TRBJ2-1|NA|TRBV2|TRBD2
TGTGCCAGCAGTGCCATAGCGGGAGGGCCGTCAGAAGAGCAGTTCTTC
CASSAIAGGPSEEQFF
>TRBJ1-2|NA|TRBV7-2|NA
TGTGCCAGCAGCGTACAAACCGGGCCCCCGGGAGGCTACACCTTC
CASSVQTGPPGGYTF
>TRBJ2-7|NA|TRBV7-9|TRBD1
TGTGCCAGCAGCCCCCGGTCCGGGACAGCCTACGAGCAGTACTTC
CASSPRSGTAYEQYF
>TRBJ2-1|NA|TRBV9|TRBD2
TGTGCCAGCAGCGTGGGGACTATCTCCTACAATGAGCAGTTCTTC
CASSVGTISYNEQFF
>TRBJ2-7|once|TRBV29-1|TRBD1
TGCAGCGTTGATGGGACAGGGTCCCACGAGCAGTACTTC
CSVDGTGSHEQYF
>TRBJ2-5|NA|TRBV6-6|NA
TGTGCCAGCAGTTACTCGGCGGGGTTCGAGACCCAGTACTTC
CASSYSAGFETQYF
>TRBJ2-3|NA|TRBV7-2|NA
TGTGCCAGCGGAGCGTACACAGATACGCAGTATTTT
CASGAYTDTQYF
>TRBJ2-3|few|TRBV6-4|TRBD1
TGTGCCAGCAGTGACTCTACGACAGGGGGCACAGATACGCAGTATTTT
CASSDSTTGGTDTQYF
>TRBJ2-7|NA|TRBV25-1|NA
TGTGCCAGCAGTGGGCGGGTCTACGAGCAGTACTTC
CASSGRVYEQYF
>TRBJ2-5|NA|TRBV6-1|TRBD2
TGTGCCAGCAGTGAAGAGCGGGGGGGCCAGGAGACCCAGTACTTC
CASSEERGGQETQYF
>TRBJ1-1|NA|TRBV12-5|TRBD1
TGTGCTAGTGGCCTCCGGGGGACAGGGGGCGCGAACACTGAAGCTTTCTTT
CASGLRGTGGANTEAFF
>TRBJ1-3|NA|TRBV5-6|NA
TGTGCCAGCAGAGAGGGCCCGTACTCTGGAAACACCATATATTTT
CASREGPYSGNTIYF
>TRBJ1-2|NA|TRBV19|NA
TGTGCCAGTAGTACCCCTGTTTTCGGGGGCTACACCTTC
CASSTPVFGGYTF
>TRBJ2-1|NA|TRBV5-1|TRBD2
TGCGCCAGCAGCTCGAGCGGGGTCAATGAGCAGTTCTTC
CASSSSGVNEQFF
>TRBJ2-5|NA|TRBV14|NA
TGTGCCAGCAGCCATAGGGCTGGAGGAGAGACCCAGTACTTC
CASSHRAGGETQYF
>TRBJ2-3|NA|TRBV9|TRBD2
TGTGCCAGCAGCGTAATCGGACTAGCGGGAACATCAGGCACAGATACGCAGTATTTT
CASSVIGLAGTSGTDTQYF
>TRBJ2-1|few|TRBV11-3|TRBD1
TGTGCCAGCAGCTTAGGACAGGGGCCATTCAATGAGCAGTTCTTC
CASSLGQGPFNEQFF
>TRBJ2-3|NA|TRBV4-3|TRBD1
TGCGCCAGCAGCCAGGGACCAGGACAGGCAGTACATAGCACAGATACGCAGTATTTT
CASSQGPGQAVHSTDTQYF
>TRBJ2-1|NA|TRBV9|TRBD2
TGTGCCAGCAGCAAGGGACTAGCGGGAGTAGGGAATGAGCAGTTCTTC
CASSKGLAGVGNEQFF
>TRBJ1-4|NA|TRBV6-6|NA
TGTGCCAGCCTTAAGGGGGTGGCAACTAATGAAAAACTGTTTTTT
CASLKGVATNEKLFF
>TRBJ1-2|NA|TRBV29-1|NA
TGCAGTACAAGCCAGGGAGGCTACACCTTC
CSTSQGGYTF
>TRBJ2-7|NA|TRBV7-2|TRBD2
TGTGCCAGCAGCCCGGGACTAGCCTCCTACGAGCAGTACTTC
CASSPGLASYEQYF
>TRBJ2-5|NA|TRBV2|TRBD2
TGTGCCAGCAGTGAATTGGTAGCGGGGGGGAGTCAAGAGACCCAGTACTTC
CASSELVAGGSQETQYF
>TRBJ2-5|NA|TRBV28|TRBD1
TGTGCCAGCAGTTCCCGGACAGGGGGTTGTGAGACCCAGTACTTC
CASSSRTGGCETQYF
>TRBJ2-7|NA|TRBV25-1|NA
TGTGCCAGCATAGGGAATACAGGGCACTACGAGCAGTACTTC
CASIGNTGHYEQYF
>TRBJ2-7|NA|TRBV13|NA
TGTGCCAGCAGCTTCGAACTAGCTACCTACGAGCAGTACTTC
CASSFELATYEQYF
>TRBJ1-1|few|TRBV19|NA
TGTGCCAGTAGTACGCGGACAGCGAACACTGAAGCTTTCTTT
CASSTRTANTEAFF
>TRBJ1-1|NA|TRBV13|NA
TGTGCCAGCAGCTTAGATCCCCAGGATTCGCTTATCATGAACACTGAAGCTTTCTTT
CASSLDPQDSLIMNTEAFF
>TRBJ2-2|NA|TRBV6-5|NA
TGTGCCAGCAGTTATCGGAGATACACCGGGGAGCTGTTTTTT
CASSYRRYTGELFF
>TRBJ1-5|NA|TRBV27|NA
TGTGCCAGCAGACCCCGGGGGGCCAATCAGCCCCAGCATTTT
CASRPRGANQPQHF
>TRBJ2-3|NA|TRBV4-3|TRBD2
TGCGCCAGCAGCCTCAGCGGGGGGGTAGATACGCAGTATTTT
CASSLSGGVDTQYF
>TRBJ2-7|NA|TRBV5-1|TRBD2
TGCGCCAGCAGCTTGGAGGGTAGCGGGAGCTACGAGCAGTACTTC
CASSLEGSGSYEQYF
>TRBJ2-7|NA|TRBV11-3|TRBD2
TGTGCCAGCAGCTTACCATCACCCCCTAGCGGTTACGAGCAGTACTTC
CASSLPSPPSGYEQYF
>TRBJ1-1|NA|TRBV4-2|NA
TGTGCCAGCACCGGGACTCCTCAGGGCGCTGAAGCTTTCTTT
CASTGTPQGAEAFF
>TRBJ1-6|once|TRBV9|TRBD1
TGTGCCAGCAGCCCCGGAGGGGGCTTGAATTCACCCCTCCACTTT
CASSPGGGLNSPLHF
>TRBJ2-4|NA|TRBV15|TRBD1
TGTGCCACCAGCAGATCCCTACGGGACAGAGCCCTAGCCAAAAACATTCAGTACTTC
CATSRSLRDRALAKNIQYF
>TRBJ1-1|NA|TRBV27|TRBD1
TGTGCCAGCACCGGGACAGCGATCTCTGAAGCTTTCTTT
CASTGTAISEAFF
>TRBJ2-5|NA|TRBV7-6|TRBD2
TGTGCCAGCAGCATTACGCGAGCGGGAGGGGAGACCCAGTACTTC
CASSITRAGGETQYF
>TRBJ2-1|NA|TRBV5-4|TRBD1
TGTGCCAGCAGCCACATCGACAGGGGGCATGAGCAGTTCTTC
CASSHIDRGHEQFF
>TRBJ2-1|NA|TRBV6-4|NA
TGTGCCAGCAAGCGGAACCCCGACCACAATGAGCAGTTCTTC
CASKRNPDHNEQFF
>TRBJ2-3|few|TRBV27|TRBD2
TGTGCCAGCAGCTTACTAGCGGGAACAGATACGCAGTATTTT
CASSLLAGTDTQYF
>TRBJ1-2|once|TRBV9|TRBD1
TGTGCCAGCAGCGCGGCACAGGGGGCTCCCTATGGCTACACCTTC
CASSAAQGAPYGYTF
>TRBJ2-2|once|TRBV5-1|TRBD1
TGCGCCAGCAGAACGACAGGGGCCAACGGGGAGCTGTTTTTT
CASRTTGANGELFF
>TRBJ2-7|NA|TRBV4-2|TRBD1
TGTGCCAGCAGCCAAGAAGCCGGGACAGGGGGCTACGAGCAGTACTTC
CASSQEAGTGGYEQYF
>TRBJ2-5|NA|TRBV27|TRBD1
TGTGCCAGCCGCCGAGGAGGGACAGGGCGAGAGACCCAGTACTTC
CASRRGGTGRETQYF
>TRBJ1-2|few|TRBV19|NA
TGTGCCAGTACTTTCCTCGGGCAGGGATCGTATAACTATGGCTACACCTTC
CASTFLGQGSYNYGYTF